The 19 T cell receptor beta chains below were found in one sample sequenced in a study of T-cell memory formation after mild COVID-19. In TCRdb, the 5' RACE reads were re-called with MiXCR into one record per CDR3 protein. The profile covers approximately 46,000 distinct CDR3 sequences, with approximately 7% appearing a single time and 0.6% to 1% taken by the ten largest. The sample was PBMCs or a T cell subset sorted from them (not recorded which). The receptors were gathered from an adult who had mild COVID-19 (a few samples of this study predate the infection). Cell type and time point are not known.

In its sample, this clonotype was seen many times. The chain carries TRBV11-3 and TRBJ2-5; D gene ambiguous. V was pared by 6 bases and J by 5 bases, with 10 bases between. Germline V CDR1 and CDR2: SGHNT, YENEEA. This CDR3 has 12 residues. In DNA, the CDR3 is TGTGCCAGCAGGGGTCCGGAGGAGACCCAGTACTTC. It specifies CASRGPEETQYF.

The CDR3 region is CASSPSPGGTDTEAFF. The CDR3, as DNA: TGTGCCAGCAGCCCCTCGCCTGGGGGGACAGACACTGAAGCTTTCTTT. The chain is built from TRBV7-9 and TRBJ1-1; 7 bases match TRBD1. Losses at the gene ends were 5 bases for V and 3 bases for J; bases not matched to a gene: 12. The CDR3 sequence is 16 residues long. Germline V CDR1 and CDR2: SEHNR, FQNEAQ (reference sequence).

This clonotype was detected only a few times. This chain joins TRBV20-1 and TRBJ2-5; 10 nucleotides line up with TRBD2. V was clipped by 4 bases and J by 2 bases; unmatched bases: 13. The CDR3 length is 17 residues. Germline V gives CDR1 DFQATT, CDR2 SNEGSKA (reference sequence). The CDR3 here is CSAKGGPSGGPQETQYF. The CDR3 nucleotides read TGCAGTGCTAAGGGGGGGCCTAGCGGGGGTCCTCAAGAGACCCAGTACTTC.

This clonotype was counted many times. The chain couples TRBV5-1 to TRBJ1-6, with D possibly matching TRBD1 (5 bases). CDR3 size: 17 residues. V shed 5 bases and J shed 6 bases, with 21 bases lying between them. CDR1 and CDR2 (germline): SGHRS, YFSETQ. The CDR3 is CASREASRRDGNSPLHF. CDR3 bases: TGCGCCAGCAGAGAGGCCTCTCGAAGGGACGGTAATTCACCCCTCCACTTT.

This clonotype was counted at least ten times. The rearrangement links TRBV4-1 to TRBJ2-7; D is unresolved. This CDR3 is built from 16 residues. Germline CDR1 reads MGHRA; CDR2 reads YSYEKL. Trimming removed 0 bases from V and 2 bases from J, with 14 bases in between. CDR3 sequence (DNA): TGCGCCAGCAGCCAAGATACTACCCCCAGGCCCTACGAGCAGTACTTC. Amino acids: CASSQDTTPRPYEQYF.

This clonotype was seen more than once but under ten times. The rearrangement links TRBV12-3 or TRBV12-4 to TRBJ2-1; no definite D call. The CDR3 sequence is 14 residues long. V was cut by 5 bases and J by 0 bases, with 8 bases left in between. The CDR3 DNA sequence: TGTGCCAGCAGTCTGGTTAGCTCCTACAATGAGCAGTTCTTC. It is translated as CASSLVSSYNEQFF.

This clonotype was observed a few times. CDR3 DNA: TGTGCCAGCAGCCAACGGGGTGGCACTGAAGCTTTCTTT. This sequence encodes CASSQRGGTEAFF. This rearrangement joins TRBV3-1 to TRBJ1-1; unclear D gene. The germline gives CDR1 LGHDT, CDR2 YNNKEL (reference sequence). The CDR3 contains 13 residues. Trimming stripped 2 bases from V and 4 bases from J, with 8 bases between.

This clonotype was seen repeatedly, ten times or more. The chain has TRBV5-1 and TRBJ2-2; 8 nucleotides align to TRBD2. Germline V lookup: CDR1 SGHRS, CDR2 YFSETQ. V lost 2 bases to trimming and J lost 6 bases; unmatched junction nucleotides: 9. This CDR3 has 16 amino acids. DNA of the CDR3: TGCGCCAGCAGCTTACTTACTAGCGGCGGTGCCGGGGAGCTGTTTTTT. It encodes CASSLLTSGGAGELFF.

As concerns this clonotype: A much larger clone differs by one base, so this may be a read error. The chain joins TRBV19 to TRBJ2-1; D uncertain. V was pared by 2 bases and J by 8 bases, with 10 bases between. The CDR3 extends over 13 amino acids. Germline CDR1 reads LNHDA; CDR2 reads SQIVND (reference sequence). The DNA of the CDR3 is TGTGCCAGTAGTATAATGAGGCCCGATGAGCAGTTCTTC. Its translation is CASSIMRPDEQFF.

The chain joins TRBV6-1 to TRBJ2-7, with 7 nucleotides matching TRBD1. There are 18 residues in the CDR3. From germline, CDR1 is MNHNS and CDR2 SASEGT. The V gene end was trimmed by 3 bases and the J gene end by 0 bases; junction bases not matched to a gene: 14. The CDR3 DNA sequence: TGTGCCAGCAGTGAGAGCTTTTACAGGGGATTATCCTCCTACGAGCAGTACTTC. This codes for CASSESFYRGLSSYEQYF.

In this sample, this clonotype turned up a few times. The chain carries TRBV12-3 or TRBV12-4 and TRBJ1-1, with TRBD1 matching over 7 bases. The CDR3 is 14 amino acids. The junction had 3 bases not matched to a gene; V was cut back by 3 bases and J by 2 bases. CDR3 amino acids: CASSFQGGNTEAFF. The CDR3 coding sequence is TGTGCCAGCAGTTTCCAGGGGGGCAACACTGAAGCTTTCTTT.

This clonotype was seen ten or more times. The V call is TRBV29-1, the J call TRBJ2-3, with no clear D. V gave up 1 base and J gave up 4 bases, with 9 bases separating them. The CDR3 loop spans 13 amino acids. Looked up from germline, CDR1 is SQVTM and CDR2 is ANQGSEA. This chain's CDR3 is CSVEGQSADTQYF. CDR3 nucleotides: TGCAGCGTTGAAGGGCAGTCTGCAGATACGCAGTATTTT.

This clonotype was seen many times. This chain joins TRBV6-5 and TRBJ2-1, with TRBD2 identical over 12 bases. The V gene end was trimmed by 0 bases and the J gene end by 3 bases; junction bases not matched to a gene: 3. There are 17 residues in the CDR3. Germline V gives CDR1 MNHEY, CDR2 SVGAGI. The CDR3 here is CASSYSLAGGYYNEQFF. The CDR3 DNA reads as TGTGCCAGCAGTTACTCCCTAGCGGGAGGGTACTACAATGAGCAGTTCTTC.

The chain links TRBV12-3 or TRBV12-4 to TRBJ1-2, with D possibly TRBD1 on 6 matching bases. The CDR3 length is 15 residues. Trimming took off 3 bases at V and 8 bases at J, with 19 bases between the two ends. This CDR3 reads CASSLSGGRANGYTF. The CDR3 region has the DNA TGTGCCAGCAGTTTGTCTGGGGGCAGGGCCAACGGCTACACCTTC.

The CDR3 coding sequence is TGTGCCAGCAGTTTAGAAGGCTCTGGGGGAGGCAATGAGCAGTTCTTC. It is translated as CASSLEGSGGGNEQFF. The rearrangement uses TRBV28 and TRBJ2-1, with D possibly matching TRBD2 (6 bases). Trimming pared 2 bases from V and 6 bases from J, leaving 17 bases between. This CDR3 has 16 amino acids. The germline V gene encodes CDR1 MDHEN and CDR2 SYDVKM.

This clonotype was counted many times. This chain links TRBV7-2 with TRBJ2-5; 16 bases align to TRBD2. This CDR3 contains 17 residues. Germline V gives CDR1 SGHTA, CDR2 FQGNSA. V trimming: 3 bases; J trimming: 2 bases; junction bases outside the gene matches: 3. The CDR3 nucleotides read TGTGCCAGCAGCTTCGGGACTAGCGGGAGGGTGCAAGAGACCCAGTACTTC. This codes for CASSFGTSGRVQETQYF.

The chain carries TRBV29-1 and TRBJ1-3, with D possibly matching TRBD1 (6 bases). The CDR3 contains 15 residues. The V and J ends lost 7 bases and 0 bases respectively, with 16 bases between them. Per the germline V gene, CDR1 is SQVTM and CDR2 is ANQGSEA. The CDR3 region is CSARDTAFSGNTIYF. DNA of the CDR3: TGCAGCGCGAGGGACACAGCATTCTCTGGAAACACCATATATTTT.

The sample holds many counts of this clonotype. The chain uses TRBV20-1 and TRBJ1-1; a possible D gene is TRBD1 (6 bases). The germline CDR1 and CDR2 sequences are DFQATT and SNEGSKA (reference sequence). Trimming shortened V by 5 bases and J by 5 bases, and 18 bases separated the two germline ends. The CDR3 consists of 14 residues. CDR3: CSAPAGGPGTEAFF. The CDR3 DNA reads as TGCAGTGCTCCGGCGGGGGGGCCGGGGACTGAAGCTTTCTTT.

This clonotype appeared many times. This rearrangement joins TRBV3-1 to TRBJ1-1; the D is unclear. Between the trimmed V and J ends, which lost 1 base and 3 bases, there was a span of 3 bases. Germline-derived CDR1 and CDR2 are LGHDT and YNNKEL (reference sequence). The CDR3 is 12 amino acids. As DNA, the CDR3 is TGTGCCAGCAGCCAAGGCTACACTGAAGCTTTCTTT. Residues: CASSQGYTEAFF.